This entry lists 26 T cell receptor beta chains sequenced from one sample in a study of beta chain features in type 1 diabetes. Since all of the isolated RNA was reverse transcribed, expressed TCRB transcripts were what got sequenced. The protocol was immunoSEQ multiplex PCR, while the TCRdb copy is restricted to in-frame clones and leaves out a portion. Here the sample spans about 190,000 clones, 7.5% to 8.5% being singletons. Regarding the study as a whole: Among all four CD4+ subsets, Type 1 diabetes patients had TCRB CDR3s that were moderately but significantly shorter.

These receptors' targets are unknown. The sequenced sample was central memory CD4+ T cells from blood. The source is a man aged 18-30 years with type 1 diabetes.

A few counts support this clone. The rearrangement uses TRBV25-1 and TRBJ2-7; tentatively, D is TRBD2 (7 bases). The germline CDR1 and CDR2 sequences are MGHDK and SYGVNS. Trimming took off 3 bases at V and 6 bases at J, with 18 bases between the two ends. The CDR3 has 15 amino acids. The CDR3 sequence is CASSDDRGGGVEQYF. In nucleotides, the CDR3 is TGTGCCAGCAGTGACGACCGGGGCGGGGGCGTCGAGCAGTACTTC.

The chain links TRBV15 to TRBJ1-5; 8 bases are shared with TRBD1. The CDR3 spans 13 residues. Germline assignment: CDR1 LNHNV and CDR2 YYDKDF (reference sequence). V lost 3 bases, J lost 7 bases, and 2 bases stayed unmatched. The CDR3 region is CATSRTGEQPQHF. CDR3 bases: TGTGCCACCAGCAGGACAGGGGAGCAGCCCCAGCATTTT.

This chain connects TRBV30 to TRBJ2-5; the match to TRBD2 covers 7 bases. J gave up 2 bases and V 2 bases, and 11 bases lay outside the gene matches. The CDR3 is 16 residues long. CDR1 GTSNPN and CDR2 SVGIG come from the germline V gene (reference sequence). CDR3 amino acids: CAWSHTPGGLQETQYF. CDR3 DNA: TGTGCCTGGAGTCACACCCCGGGAGGCCTACAAGAGACCCAGTACTTC.

This clone turned up a few times. The V and J genes are TRBV6-5 and TRBJ2-7, with a weak D call TRBD1 (5 bases). Germline V lookup: CDR1 MNHEY, CDR2 SVGAGI. With 6 bases removed from V and 2 bases from J, the gap between germline ends came to 14 bases. The CDR3 runs 14 residues. CDR3 bases: TGTGCCAGCAGAGAACAGGTATTTACCTACGAGCAGTACTTC. Translated: CASREQVFTYEQYF.

The chain links TRBV5-1 to TRBJ2-2; possible D gene TRBD2, 6 bases. The CDR3 is 14 amino acids. Germline CDR1 reads SGHRS; CDR2 reads YFSETQ. V was cut by 7 bases and J by 0 bases, with 10 bases left in between. The CDR3 loop is CASRDSSNTGELFF. CDR3 in DNA: TGCGCCAGCCGGGACTCCTCGAACACCGGGGAGCTGTTTTTT. Based on the CDR3 plus reference TRBV5-1 and TRBJ2-2, the full variable domain is KAGVTQTPRYLIKTRGQQVTLSCSPISGHRSVSWYQQTPGQGLQFLFEYFSETQRNKGNFPGRFSGRQFSNSRSEMNVSTLELGDSALYLCASRDSSNTGELFFGEGSRLTVL.

This clone was seen a handful of times. The chain recombines TRBV27 with TRBJ2-1; 12 nucleotides line up with TRBD2. The CDR3 runs 16 residues. Trimming removed 5 bases from V and 14 bases from J; junction bases left unmatched: 16. Germline CDR1 reads MNHEY; CDR2 reads SMNVEV (reference sequence). This chain's CDR3 is CASSPKLAGGFGRKFF. CDR3 coding DNA: TGTGCCAGCAGTCCAAAACTAGCGGGGGGCTTCGGGCGAAAGTTCTTC.

This chain links TRBV15 with TRBJ1-4, with TRBD1 identical over 9 bases. The CDR3 loop spans 13 amino acids. Trimming cost V 9 bases and J 8 bases; bases outside gene matches: 7. CDR1 is LNHNV and CDR2 is YYDKDF in the germline V gene (reference sequence). The CDR3 loop reads CATNRGPGEKLFF. In nucleotides, the CDR3 is TGTGCCACTAACAGGGGGCCGGGGGAAAAACTGTTTTTT.

There are many counts of this clone. V gene TRBV7-2 combines with J gene TRBJ1-1; D ambiguous. The CDR3 runs to 13 residues. The V gene lost 3 bases and the J gene lost 1 base, with 6 bases spanning the gap. The germline V gene encodes CDR1 SGHTA and CDR2 FQGNSA. CDR3: CASSFFRNTEAFF. The CDR3 DNA follows: TGTGCCAGCAGCTTCTTTCGGAACACTGAAGCTTTCTTT.

The chain recombines TRBV5-1 with TRBJ2-1; 13 positions match TRBD2. Germline V gene data show CDR1 as SGHRS and CDR2 as YFSETQ. CDR3 size: 18 residues. The J segment lost 9 bases and the V segment lost 4 bases, leaving 16 bases of the junction unmatched. The CDR3, as DNA: TGCGCCAGCAGCCCTGGACCCTCCGGGACTAGCGGGATTATTGAGCAGTTCTTC. Its translation is CASSPGPSGTSGIIEQFF.

The chain has TRBV19 and TRBJ2-2; D unresolved. Germline CDR1 is LNHDA and CDR2 is SQIVND (reference sequence). V lost 4 bases and J 4 bases, leaving 10 bases between the germline ends. This CDR3 comprises 14 residues. The CDR3 loop reads CASSSRSPTGELFF. CDR3 nucleotide sequence: TGTGCCAGTAGTAGCCGGAGCCCCACCGGGGAGCTGTTTTTT. Filled out from reference TRBV19 and TRBJ2-2, the complete variable domain reads DGGITQSPKYLFRKEGQNVTLSCEQNLNHDAMYWYRQDPGQGLRLIYYSQIVNDFQKGDIAEGYSVSREKKESFPLTVTSAQKNPTAFYLCASSSRSPTGELFFGEGSRLTVL.

This chain joins TRBV21-1 and TRBJ2-7; the listed D gene, TRBD1, was not tested against the DNA. TRBV21-1 is a pseudogene segment. This CDR3 comprises 16 residues. CDR3 residues: CASSKVPTHSSYEQYF. The CDR3 region has the DNA TGTGCCAGCAGCAAAGTTCCGACCCACAGCTCCTACGAGCAGTACTTC.

This clone was recorded a few times. The chain has TRBV10-3 and TRBJ1-1; 8 bases match TRBD1. V gave up 4 bases and J gave up 5 bases; unmatched junction bases: 12. This CDR3 comprises 16 residues. Germline V CDR1 and CDR2: ENHRY, SYGVKD. The chain's CDR3 is CAISARGQGEKTEAFF. The CDR3 region has the DNA TGTGCCATCAGTGCCCGCGGACAGGGAGAAAAAACTGAAGCTTTCTTT.

The chain is built from TRBV27 and TRBJ2-1; 10 nucleotides match TRBD1. CDR1 is MNHEY, CDR2 SMNVEV, per germline (reference sequence). The CDR3 covers 15 residues. J gave up 4 bases and V 5 bases, and 5 bases lay outside the gene matches. CDR3 in DNA: TGTGCCAGCAGTCTAGGACAGGGGGGGTACAATGAGCAGTTCTTC. This codes for CASSLGQGGYNEQFF.

This clone was counted a few times. The rearrangement uses TRBV4-2 and TRBJ2-2; D unresolved. Germline CDR1 and CDR2: LGHNA and YNFKEQ. CDR3 length: 16 amino acids. The ends were cut back, 0 bases at V and 2 bases at J, with 10 bases in the middle. CDR3 residues: CASSQDNFVNTGELFF. The CDR3 DNA reads TGTGCCAGCAGCCAAGATAATTTTGTTAACACCGGGGAGCTGTTTTTT.

The chain couples TRBV27 to TRBJ2-2; 12 nucleotides line up with TRBD2. This CDR3 is 17 amino acids long. The J segment lost 5 bases and the V segment lost 5 bases, leaving 9 bases of the junction unmatched. Germline CDR1 MNHEY, CDR2 SMNVEV (reference sequence). CDR3 protein: CASSPNLAGGRTGELFF. The CDR3 DNA reads TGTGCCAGCAGTCCCAACCTAGCGGGGGGGCGGACCGGGGAGCTGTTTTTT.

This clone was seen a handful of times. Within the sample, other DNA sequences also encode this same CDR3. This chain links TRBV5-1 with TRBJ2-5; D gene ambiguous. Germline V gene data show CDR1 as SGHRS and CDR2 as YFSETQ. This CDR3 spans 13 amino acids. V was cut by 0 bases and J by 4 bases, with 7 bases left in between. CDR3 DNA sequence: TGCGCCAGCAGCTTGGGTCCCGGAGAGACCCAGTACTTC. As protein: CASSLGPGETQYF.

The V and J genes are TRBV5-1 and TRBJ2-1, with no clear D. Deletions cut 0 bases from V and 2 bases from J, with 6 bases between. The CDR3 contains 14 residues. Germline V CDR1 and CDR2: SGHRS, YFSETQ. The CDR3 protein is CASSLAITYNEQFF. The CDR3 DNA reads TGCGCCAGCAGCTTGGCTATCACCTACAATGAGCAGTTCTTC.

This clone was detected a few times. V usage is TRBV7-6 and J usage is TRBJ2-6, with 7 bases that match TRBD1. The CDR3 spans 15 residues. Germline V CDR1 and CDR2: SGHVS, FNYEAQ. V dropped 5 bases and J dropped 1; count of bases not matched to a gene: 2. This chain's CDR3 is CASSLTGSGANVLTF. Written as DNA, the CDR3 is TGTGCCAGCAGCCTGACAGGGTCTGGGGCCAACGTCCTGACTTTC.

About this clone itself: Since a much larger clone is just one base distant, this may be a read error. Other DNA sequences in the same sample also yield this CDR3. V is TRBV9 and J is TRBJ1-2; 7 bases are shared with TRBD1. Per the germline V gene, CDR1 is SGDLS and CDR2 is YYNGEE. CDR3 length equals 13 residues. V trimming: 4 bases; J trimming: 2 bases; junction bases outside the gene matches: 2. Here the CDR3 reads CASSRDRNYGYTF. CDR3 nucleotides: TGTGCCAGCAGCCGGGACAGAAACTATGGCTACACCTTC. The full variable domain, rest sourced from reference TRBV9 and TRBJ1-2, is DSGVTQTPKHLITATGQRVTLRCSPRSGDLSVYWYQQSLDQGLQFLIQYYNGEERAKGNILERFSAQQFPDLHSELNLSSLELGDSALYFCASSRDRNYGYTFGSGTRLTVV.

This clone was detected many times. The gene calls are TRBV7-2 and TRBJ2-5, with a tentative D call TRBD1 (5 bases). The CDR3 sequence is 15 residues long. The germline gives CDR1 SGHTA, CDR2 FQGNSA. The V end was cut by 4 bases, the J end by 1 base, with 13 bases between. The CDR3 nucleotides read TGTGCCAGCAGCTCGAGGTGGGGCCTCCAAGAGACCCAGTACTTC. It specifies CASSSRWGLQETQYF.

The rearrangement links TRBV18 to TRBJ2-7; no clear D gene. The CDR3 loop spans 13 amino acids. Germline loops: CDR1 KGHSH, CDR2 LQKENI. V shed 6 bases and J shed 4 bases, with 13 bases lying between them. The CDR3 sequence is CASSPAAGYEQYF. In DNA, the CDR3 is TGTGCCAGCTCTCCTGCCGCCGGTTACGAGCAGTACTTC.

This clone was seen only a few times. The gene calls are TRBV11-2 and TRBJ2-1; 8 bases map to TRBD2. J was trimmed by 8 bases and V by 1 base; bases with no gene match: 10. The CDR3 consists of 16 residues. Per the germline V gene, CDR1 is SGHAT and CDR2 is FQNNGV. CDR3 DNA: TGTGCCAGCAGCTTAGGGGTCCAGCGGGAGATCGATGAGCAGTTCTTC. This codes for CASSLGVQREIDEQFF.

A few counts support this clone. This chain uses TRBV28 with TRBJ2-2; perhaps TRBD2 as D (7 bases). The CDR3 runs 15 residues. Germline-derived CDR1 and CDR2 are MDHEN and SYDVKM. With 5 bases removed from V and 2 bases from J, the gap between germline ends came to 12 bases. CDR3 sequence: CASSLGGANTGELFF. In DNA form, the CDR3 reads TGTGCCAGCAGTCTGGGGGGGGCTAACACCGGGGAGCTGTTTTTT.

This sequence joins TRBV9 and TRBJ2-1, with D perhaps TRBD2 (6 bases). Germline V lookup: CDR1 SGDLS, CDR2 YYNGEE. The V end lost 4 bases, the J end lost 5 bases, and 10 bases lay between the germline ends. The CDR3 extends over 13 amino acids. CDR3 amino acids: CASSLTSNNEQFF. CDR3 in DNA: TGTGCCAGCAGCCTCACTAGCAACAATGAGCAGTTCTTC.

As to this clone: Different DNA sequences within this sample yield the same CDR3. The rearrangement joins TRBV5-1 to TRBJ2-3; 8 bases map to TRBD1. Looked up from germline, CDR1 is SGHRS and CDR2 is YFSETQ. There are 13 residues in the CDR3. After removal of 1 base from V and 6 bases from J, the junction contained 1 base not matched to a gene. The CDR3 DNA sequence: TGCGCCAGCAGCTTGCGACAGGGGGATACGCAGTATTTT. It codes for CASSLRQGDTQYF.

This clone was picked up many times. The chain recombines TRBV7-2 with TRBJ2-5, with a possible D match to TRBD2 (6 bases). CDR3 length: 15 amino acids. V gave up 8 bases and J gave up 5 bases, with 21 bases separating them. Germline CDR1 and CDR2: SGHTA and FQGNSA. CDR3 protein: CASAGPPLGRETQYF. In DNA form, the CDR3 reads TGTGCCAGCGCGGGACCCCCTCTCGGTCGGGAGACCCAGTACTTC.